The clone carrying this T cell receptor (beta chain) was counted many times. Antigen: not known. Unique molecular identifiers were added to individual cDNA molecules. TCRdb recomputed calls from the 5' RACE reads with MiXCR, one row per CDR3 protein. The sample yields tens of thousands of distinct CDR3 sequences, 7.5% to 9% seen once. The sample is drawn from a study of early T cells in non-severe SARS-CoV-2 infection. For the study at large: Unsorted whole blood bulk RNA was sequenced, with unpaired chains. Study observations and caveats: Reliance on VDJdb matching favored anti-spike CD8 responses; private and CD4 specificities were missed.

Germline CDR1 reads SGDLS; CDR2 reads YYNGEE. The CDR3 is 20 amino acids. Trimming at V came to 4 bases and at J to 4 bases, leaving 19 bases not matched to a gene. The source was whole blood, collected at baseline. The TCR originated in an adult who was a healthcare worker with PCR-confirmed SARS-CoV-2 infection or an uninfected control (not recorded which). The chain joins TRBV9 to TRBJ2-7; 14 positions agree with TRBD2. The CDR3 DNA reads as TGTGCCAGCAGCCCTCAGAACCCCCCACCGGGACTAGCGGGAGATTACGAGCAGTACTTC. Its protein product is CASSPQNPPPGLAGDYEQYF.